This T cell receptor (beta chain) came from a study of T-cell reconstitution after alpha-beta-depleted transplantation in children (dated by TCRdb to about 2016). Background on the whole study: Using TCR repertoire profiling, the study quantitatively followed how T-cell immune reconstitution unfolded in children after TCRalphabeta/CD19-depleted allogeneic hematopoietic cell transplantation. Overall results and qualifications from the work: Over the following months the frequencies of hyperexpanded clones went down, and after one year T-cell counts and TCRbeta diversity were mostly credited to newly produced T cells. About two months after transplant, the apparently early recovery of alphabetaT-cell counts reportedly depended on just several hundred clones that had expanded rapidly and came from non-depleted graft cells. In some patients, the high TCRbeta diversity seen at day 60 was put down to recipient T cells and intrathymic progenitors that had survived conditioning.

This clonotype came up a few times. Its antigen is not yet known. Qualities for individual bases were not recorded, and no much larger clone is one base off. Explained via the paper, the treatment or condition label denotes: allogeneic hematopoietic cell transplantation with graft depleted of TCRalphabeta T cells and CD19 B cells. TCRalphabeta/CD19-depleted allogeneic hematopoietic cell grafts were given to the transplant recipients, all of whom were children. At the junction V is shortened by 1 base and J by 10 bases, with 8 bases in between. As encoded in the germline V gene, CDR1 is SGHTA while CDR2 is FQGNSA. From cysteine to phenylalanine, the CDR3 is 12 amino acids long. Only CDR3 DNA is held: 36 bases, read in frame from base 1. The method was PCR. Sequencing was performed on an Illumina HiSeq 2500. To normalize quantification of the TCRbeta repertoire, the TCR libraries were built with molecular barcoding that relied on unique molecular identifiers. The raw public reads went through TCRdb reprocessing: fastp at Q25, MiXCR clone calling, in-frame beta chains kept. Every distinct CDR3 protein forms one entry, paired with its most common genes and DNA. This sample has a few hundred thousand distinct CDR3 sequences in its table, and roughly 7% of those were observed once. The ten top clones hold more than 5.5% of the sample.

This TCR was recovered from a boy aged 2 to 10 with acute lymphoblastic leukemia, due to receive a stem cell transplant. The sample was PBMCs, taken before TCRalphabeta/CD19-depleted stem cell transplant. This sequence uses TRBV7-2 and TRBJ2-1, with the D segment identity uncertain. In nucleotides, the sequence is TGTGCCAGCAGCTTAGAGGTCAGAGAGCAGTTCTTC. The encoded protein is CASSLEVREQFF.